These T cell receptor beta chains were read from a single sample in a study of T cells after yellow fever vaccination. Using its own MiXCR run on the 5' RACE reads, TCRdb lists one record per CDR3 protein. Of 450,000 to 600,000 distinct CDR3 sequences detected, less than 15% appear once; the ten largest clones hold over 13%. Sample: PBMCs, taken on the day of the yellow fever booster vaccination. These receptors came from a man aged 25-45 years who received the YFV17D yellow fever vaccine. Both conserved end residues are part of each CDR3. D genes are given only for firm matches. Not every row has a clone size; where given, it reads once, few, many or a size class.

j_call	v_call	cdr3_length	clone_size	d_call	cdr3_nt	cdr3_aa
TRBJ2-3	TRBV15	12	many	TRBD2	TGTGCCACCAGCAGAGATCGGGAGGAGGAGTATTTT	CATSRDREEEYF
TRBJ2-7	TRBV28	14	many	NA	TGTGCCAGCACCCCCACCTCGGGGAGCAACGAGCAGTACTTC	CASTPTSGSNEQYF
TRBJ1-2	TRBV5-1	14	few	TRBD1	TGCGCCAGCAGCAAGACAGGGACCTACTATGGCTACACCTTC	CASSKTGTYYGYTF
TRBJ1-2	TRBV28	14	few	NA	TGTGCCAGCAGTTTAGCAGGGGAGGTTTATGGCTACACCTTC	CASSLAGEVYGYTF
TRBJ2-7	TRBV6-5	15	few	TRBD2	TGTGCCAGCAGTTACTCTAGCGGGGGGACCTACGAGCAGTACTTC	CASSYSSGGTYEQYF
TRBJ2-7	TRBV24-1	13	once	NA	TGTGCCACCAGTGCCCCAGGGGAGGACGAGCAGTACTTC	CATSAPGEDEQYF
TRBJ2-2	TRBV4-1	16	few	TRBD1	TGCGCCAGCAGCCATGCCAAGACAGGGTCCACCGGGGAGCTGTTTTTT	CASSHAKTGSTGELFF
TRBJ2-1	TRBV6-4	22	NA	NA	TGTGCCAGCAGTGACTCACGACATCTAGGGACAGCGGCGGGGGCTTTGTACAATGAGCAGTTCTTC	CASSDSRHLGTAAGALYNEQFF
TRBJ1-1	TRBV25-1	13	NA	NA	TGTGCCAGCACGCCCGGGACGGGCACTGAAGCTTTCTTT	CASTPGTGTEAFF
TRBJ2-5	TRBV5-1	15	few	NA	TGCGCCAGCAGCTTGGATGGGTTACCCGGAGAGACCCAGTACTTC	CASSLDGLPGETQYF
TRBJ2-1	TRBV3-1	17	NA	NA	TGTGCCAGCAGCCAAGAGGCGGCGTTCACAGCATACAATGAGCAGTTCTTC	CASSQEAAFTAYNEQFF
TRBJ2-3	TRBV27	14	NA	NA	TGTGCCAGCAATCGGGTGGGTAGCACAGATACGCAGTATTTT	CASNRVGSTDTQYF
TRBJ2-3	TRBV28	15	NA	TRBD2	TGTGCCAGCTGGGCGACTAGCGGGAGCCCAGATACGCAGTATTTT	CASWATSGSPDTQYF
TRBJ2-1	TRBV27	13	few	NA	TGTGCCAGCAGTTTATTGTCGTGGAATGAGCAGTTCTTC	CASSLLSWNEQFF
TRBJ1-1	TRBV6-5	15	NA	NA	TGTGCCAGCAGTTACAGTTCAGCTTTGAACACTGAAGCTTTCTTT	CASSYSSALNTEAFF
TRBJ2-6	TRBV27	17	NA	TRBD2	TGTGCCACCCACAGTTCCGGGAGGGCCTCTGGGGCCAACGTCCTGACTTTC	CATHSSGRASGANVLTF
TRBJ2-7	TRBV30	13	NA	NA	TGTGCCTGGAGCTCGGGAAGCTCCTACGAGCAGTACTTC	CAWSSGSSYEQYF
TRBJ2-1	TRBV11-3	16	NA	TRBD1	TGTGCCAGCAGCCCCACCGACAGGGGGTCCTACAATGAGCAGTTCTTC	CASSPTDRGSYNEQFF
TRBJ1-2	TRBV20-1	15	NA	TRBD1	TGCAGTGCTAGGGAGACAGGGGGCCCTTTGGATGGCTACACCTTC	CSARETGGPLDGYTF
TRBJ2-5	TRBV5-1	12	NA	NA	TGTGCCAGCTCACCAGTAGAGGAGACCCAGTACTTC	CASSPVEETQYF
TRBJ2-1	TRBV20-1	14	few	NA	TGCAGTGCTAGATTGAGCGGAGCCTACAATGAGCAGTTCTTC	CSARLSGAYNEQFF
TRBJ1-1	TRBV7-2	12	NA	NA	TGTGCCAGCAGCTTCCGGCACACTGAAGCTTTCTTT	CASSFRHTEAFF
TRBJ2-1	TRBV18	16	NA	NA	TGTGCCAGCTCACCCGAGGGGTGGCGGACCTACAATGAGCAGTTCTTC	CASSPEGWRTYNEQFF
TRBJ2-1	TRBV7-2	18	NA	NA	TGTGCCAGCAGCTTAGCGATTCTGAAGCCTAGCAGATACAATGAGCAGTTCTTC	CASSLAILKPSRYNEQFF
TRBJ2-1	TRBV7-9	9	NA	NA	TGTGCCAGCAGCTTGAGGGAGTTCTTC	CASSLREFF
TRBJ2-1	TRBV11-2	15	NA	NA	TGTGCCAGCAGCTTAGATCCCGTAAGCTACAATGAGCAGTTCTTC	CASSLDPVSYNEQFF
TRBJ2-1	TRBV7-6	15	few	TRBD1	TGTGCCAGCAGCCGTCCGGGACAGGGGGGCCATGAGCAGTTCTTC	CASSRPGQGGHEQFF
TRBJ2-7	TRBV27	17	NA	NA	TGTGCCAGCAGTTTTTTAGCGGACTCCCCAGCGAGCCACGAGCAGTACTTC	CASSFLADSPASHEQYF
TRBJ1-2	TRBV28	10	NA	TRBD1	TGTGCCAGCAGTGGGACAGCCCCGTCCTTC	CASSGTAPSF
TRBJ2-3	TRBV7-2	15	few	NA	TGTGCCAGCAGCCTGACTATCAAGGACACAGATACGCAGTATTTT	CASSLTIKDTDTQYF
TRBJ2-3	TRBV10-3	11	many	NA	TGTGCCATCAAATATGCAGATACGCAGTATTTT	CAIKYADTQYF
TRBJ2-7	TRBV18	14	NA	NA	TGTGCCAGCTCAAGCCCGGGGGTTGACTACGAGCAGTACTTC	CASSSPGVDYEQYF
TRBJ2-2	TRBV20-1	13	many	NA	TGCAGTGCTAGAGAACTGGACACCGGGGAGCTGTTTTTT	CSARELDTGELFF
TRBJ2-7	TRBV7-9	15	few	TRBD1	TGTGCCAGCAGCCGGGACAGGGCCACCTCCTACGAGCAGTACTTC	CASSRDRATSYEQYF
TRBJ1-5	TRBV7-2	13	NA	NA	TGTGCCAGCAGCGAAAACGGTGGGAGTCCCCAGCATTTT	CASSENGGSPQHF
TRBJ2-5	TRBV5-1	13	few	NA	TGCGCCAGCAGCTTGGGTATGCGGGAGACCCAGTACTTC	CASSLGMRETQYF
TRBJ2-3	TRBV12-3/TRBV12-4	15	few	TRBD2	TGTGCCAGCAGCCCGGGAGGTGCGGTGGGAGATACGCAGTATTTT	CASSPGGAVGDTQYF
TRBJ2-3	TRBV28	15	few	TRBD2	TGTGCCAGCCGGCAACTAGCGGCAAGCACAGATACGCAGTATTTT	CASRQLAASTDTQYF
TRBJ2-7	TRBV12-1	10	few	NA	TGTGCCAGCAGCTTTTCCGAGCAGTACTTC	CASSFSEQYF
TRBJ1-2	TRBV20-1	13	few	NA	TGCAGTGCTAGAGATCGGACTACCTATGGCTACACCTTC	CSARDRTTYGYTF
TRBJ2-2	TRBV6-5	11	NA	NA	TGTGCTAGCGGCAGTGCCGGGGAGCTGTTTTTT	CASGSAGELFF
TRBJ2-1	TRBV7-2	12	NA	NA	TGTGCCAGCAGCTTTTCGAGGGTTGAGCAGTTCTTC	CASSFSRVEQFF
TRBJ2-1	TRBV7-8	15	NA	TRBD1	TGTGCCAGCAGCTTCGGGACAGCCGATTACAATGAGCAGTTCTTC	CASSFGTADYNEQFF
TRBJ2-7	TRBV7-9	14	few	NA	TGTGCCAGCAGCTTAGGGGCCACGAAATGGGAGCAGTACTTC	CASSLGATKWEQYF
TRBJ2-5	TRBV5-1	14	NA	NA	TGCGCCAGCAGCTCAGGGGCTTCGGAGGAGACCCAGTACTTC	CASSSGASEETQYF
TRBJ1-1	TRBV5-1	15	few	TRBD1	TGCGCCAGCAGCTTGGACAGGGGCGGGGTCGGGGAAGCTTTCTTT	CASSLDRGGVGEAFF
TRBJ2-1	TRBV12-3/TRBV12-4	16	few	TRBD2	TGTGCCAGCAGTCCTCCCGCTAGCGGGGGCTACAATGAGCAGTTCTTC	CASSPPASGGYNEQFF
TRBJ2-3	TRBV9	16	few	NA	TGTGCCAGCAGCGTAGAGGGCGGGCCTAGCACAGATACGCAGTATTTT	CASSVEGGPSTDTQYF
TRBJ1-4	TRBV7-2	15	few	NA	TGTGCCAGCAGCTTAGTCGGAGCGGATAATGAAAAACTGTTTTTT	CASSLVGADNEKLFF
TRBJ1-5	TRBV7-2	15	many	TRBD1	TGTGCCAGCAGCCTCGGGACAGGGCGAAATCAGCCCCAGCATTTT	CASSLGTGRNQPQHF
TRBJ1-2	TRBV4-3	17	NA	NA	TGCGCCAGCAGCCAAGATCTAGGGGCCCGCGATAACTATGGCTACACCTTC	CASSQDLGARDNYGYTF
TRBJ1-5	TRBV18	13	NA	TRBD1	TGTGCCAGCTCACGAGGGGGCGGGCAGCCCCAGCATTTT	CASSRGGGQPQHF
TRBJ2-7	TRBV12-3/TRBV12-4	13	NA	NA	TGTGCCAGCAGTCTGAGCGTGACCTACGAGCAGTACTTC	CASSLSVTYEQYF
TRBJ1-1	TRBV28	16	few	NA	TGTGCCAGCAGTGGGGGGGGCCGGTGGGGTGGTACTGAAGCTTTCTTT	CASSGGGRWGGTEAFF
TRBJ1-3	TRBV5-1	13	NA	NA	TGCGCCAGCAGCCAGGCCGGGGTATCGACCATATATTTT	CASSQAGVSTIYF
TRBJ2-5	TRBV3-1	13	NA	NA	TGTGCCAGCAGCCATGCCGGCCAAGAGACCCAGTACTTC	CASSHAGQETQYF
TRBJ2-5	TRBV7-9	15	many	NA	TGTGCCAGTAGCCGGGGGACTCCCGTTACGGAGACCCAGTACTTC	CASSRGTPVTETQYF
TRBJ2-1	TRBV20-1	16	NA	NA	TGCAGTGCTAGGGGACATAGCGGGCTTACCTACAATGAGCAGTTCTTC	CSARGHSGLTYNEQFF
TRBJ1-1	TRBV3-1	15	few	NA	TGTGCCAGCAGCCTGCTTAGTGGGGCGGACACTGAAGCTTTCTTT	CASSLLSGADTEAFF